The 12 T cell receptor beta chains listed next were all sequenced from one sample in a study of T cell repertoires in cytomegalovirus infection. TCRdb re-called the reads with MiXCR, one entry per CDR3 protein. This sample has 360,000 or so distinct CDR3 sequences, with around a third found just once. The antigens these receptors bind are not known. Sequencing was performed on cultured PBMCs, taken from culture after CMV antigen stimulation. All receptors derive from a human donor in good health (CMV status not recorded). Some clones in this sample may be carry-over from other donors' samples.

The sample holds a few counts of this clonotype. V usage is TRBV7-2 and J usage is TRBJ1-1; unclear D gene. CDR1 SGHTA and CDR2 FQGNSA come from the germline V gene. The length of the CDR3 is 13 residues. Between the trimmed V and J ends, which lost 0 bases and 3 bases, there was a span of 5 bases. The CDR3 DNA is TGTGCCAGCAGCTTAGCAGAGGACACTGAAGCTTTCTTT. Residues: CASSLAEDTEAFF.

The rearrangement links TRBV3-1 to TRBJ2-7; tentative D call: TRBD1 (7 bases). This CDR3 contains 16 residues. Trimming shortened V by 5 bases and J by 0 bases, and 17 bases separated the two germline ends. Looked up from germline, CDR1 is LGHDT and CDR2 is YNNKEL (reference sequence). The CDR3 region is CASSRGGTVLSYEQYF. The CDR3 DNA is TGTGCCAGCAGCAGAGGGGGGACAGTCCTCTCCTACGAGCAGTACTTC.

The chain carries TRBV20-1 and TRBJ1-1; D is perhaps TRBD1 (5 bases). CDR1 and CDR2 (germline): DFQATT, SNEGSKA (reference sequence). The ends were cut back, 0 bases at V and 1 base at J, with 12 bases in the middle. The CDR3 contains 15 residues. CDR3 nucleotides: TGCAGTGCTAGAGATCCCCGGACACAGAACACTGAAGCTTTCTTT. Protein sequence: CSARDPRTQNTEAFF.

This clonotype was picked up a small number of times. The J gene is TRBJ1-2, the V gene TRBV20-1; 8 bases map to TRBD1. V shed 3 bases, J shed 7 bases, and the junction held 7 bases outside the gene matches. The CDR3 consists of 13 residues. Germline V CDR1 and CDR2: DFQATT, SNEGSKA (reference sequence). The CDR3, as DNA: TGCAGTGCTAGGAGGACAGGGATCCTTGGCTACACCTTC. Its protein product is CSARRTGILGYTF.

This sequence joins TRBV11-3 and TRBJ1-2; 9 nucleotides agree with TRBD1. Germline V lookup: CDR1 SGHNT, CDR2 YENEEA. V lost 2 bases and J lost 7; bases outside the gene matches: 5. This CDR3 region has 14 residues. The chain's CDR3 is CASSLPGQGRGYTF. CDR3 coding DNA: TGTGCCAGCAGCTTACCGGGACAGGGTCGTGGCTACACCTTC.

The chain links TRBV9 to TRBJ2-3, with a weak D call TRBD2 (6 bases). The CDR3 contains 16 residues. From germline, CDR1 is SGDLS and CDR2 YYNGEE. Trimming took off 3 bases at V and 0 bases at J, with 14 bases between the two ends. In DNA, the CDR3 is TGTGCCAGCAGCGGCTATACTAGCAGTAGCACAGATACGCAGTATTTT. It encodes CASSGYTSSSTDTQYF.

This clonotype occurred a few times. J is TRBJ1-5 and V is TRBV19; the D gene is possibly TRBD1 (6 bases). The germline V and J ends were trimmed by 6 bases and 4 bases, with 10 bases remaining between them. This CDR3 contains 13 residues. Germline V lookup: CDR1 LNHDA, CDR2 SQIVND (reference sequence). The CDR3 coding sequence is TGTGCCAGTAGCGGGGGCGGGAATCAGCCCCAGCATTTT. Amino acids: CASSGGGNQPQHF.

The genes are TRBV7-6 and TRBJ2-3; 12 bases line up with TRBD2. Germline trimming cut 2 bases from V and 2 bases from J; bases unmatched to any gene: 8. Germline CDR1 SGHVS, CDR2 FNYEAQ. There are 18 residues in the CDR3. The CDR3 DNA follows: TGTGCCAGCAGCTTAACTATCAGGACTAGCGGGGACACAGATACGCAGTATTTT. It specifies CASSLTIRTSGDTDTQYF. The variable domain in full, completed from reference TRBV7-6 and TRBJ2-3, reads GAGVSQSPRYKVTKRGQDVALRCDPISGHVSLYWYRQALGQGPEFLTYFNYEAQQDKSGLPNDRFSAERPEGSISTLTIQRTEQRDSAMYRCASSLTIRTSGDTDTQYFGPGTRLTVL.

The chain links TRBV6-6 to TRBJ2-1; tentatively, D is TRBD2 (7 bases). Trimming cost V 7 bases and J 4 bases, with 11 bases left between them. This CDR3 region has 13 residues. Germline CDR1 and CDR2: MNHNY and SVGAGI (reference sequence). In nucleotides, the CDR3 is TGTGCCAGCAAGGGGGGGGAATACAATGAGCAGTTCTTC. It yields the protein CASKGGEYNEQFF.

In its sample, this clonotype was seen once. A much larger clone lies a single base off, so this may be a read error. The chain combines TRBV7-4 with TRBJ2-5; D perhaps matches TRBD2 (6 bases). The CDR3 is 14 residues long. Germline V gives CDR1 SGHVT, CDR2 SQSDAQ. Trimming took 3 bases from V and 4 from J, leaving 12 bases between them. CDR3 sequence: CASSFLAVRETQYF. In nucleotides, the CDR3 is TGTGCCAGCAGCTTCTTAGCGGTCCGAGAGACCCAGTACTTC. Complete variable domain (other parts from reference TRBV7-4 and TRBJ2-5): GAGVSQSPRYKVAKRGRDVALRCDSISGHVTLYWYRQTLGQGSEVLTYSQSDAQRDKSGRPSGRFSAERPERSVSTLKIQRTEQGDSAVYLCASSFLAVRETQYFGPGTRLLVL.

Of note for this clonotype: One junction end disagrees with the germline gene, perhaps due to a read error. This CDR3 is CASSLGAARENQYF. The DNA of the CDR3 is TGTGCCAGCAGCCTGGGGGCAGCCCGAGAGAACCAGTACTTC. The genes are TRBV7-2 and TRBJ2-5; tentative D call: TRBD1 (6 bases). In germline, CDR1 is SGHTA, CDR2 FQGNSA. This CDR3 is built from 14 residues.

This clonotype was counted once. The chain employs TRBV4-3 and TRBJ1-5; 8 nucleotides align to TRBD1. With 0 bases clipped from V and 5 bases from J, the junction kept 6 bases outside the gene matches. The CDR3 runs 16 residues. From germline, CDR1 is LGHNA and CDR2 YSLEER. The CDR3 nucleotides read TGCGCCAGCAGCCAAGAGTTGGGACAGGCCGATCAGCCCCAGCATTTT. Its protein is CASSQELGQADQPQHF.